A single sample gave rise to the 11 T cell receptor beta chains below, sequenced in a study of technical replicates of blood from several donors. TCRdb keeps only in-frame clones here, not all; method: immunoSEQ multiplex PCR. The sample includes 60,000 to 70,000 clones, around 86% of them seen just once. Sequencing used PBMCs. These receptors came from a human donor in good health. Some clones in this sample may be carry-over from other donors' samples.

This clone appeared a single time. The CDR3 DNA reads as TGTGCCAGCAGCTCACAATTGGACACCGGGGAGCTGTTTTTT. Translation: CASSSQLDTGELFF. The chain employs TRBV7-2 and TRBJ2-2, with D uncertain. The CDR3 sequence is 14 residues long. Trimming cost V 4 bases and J 3 bases, with 9 bases left between them. Germline V CDR1 and CDR2: SGHTA, FQGNSA.

This chain connects TRBV7-9 to TRBJ2-2, with D maybe TRBD1 (5 bases). Looked up from germline, CDR1 is SEHNR and CDR2 is FQNEAQ (reference sequence). The CDR3 is 15 amino acids. Trimming stripped 10 bases from V and 0 bases from J, with 15 bases between. The CDR3 loop reads CATPHRLPNTGELFF. DNA for the CDR3: TGTGCCACCCCCCACAGGTTACCGAACACCGGGGAGCTGTTTTTT.

The chain has TRBV19 and TRBJ2-7, with 10 bases aligning to TRBD1. V lost 4 bases and J lost 6; bases outside the gene matches: 9. This CDR3 has 15 residues. Per germline, CDR1 LNHDA and CDR2 SQIVND (reference sequence). The CDR3 DNA is TGTGCCAGTAGTAACGGACAGGGGGGAGCGGTCGAGCAGTACTTC. Encoded protein: CASSNGQGGAVEQYF.

This rearrangement joins TRBV4-3 to TRBJ2-1, with D hard to call. Trimming stripped 0 bases from V and 13 bases from J, with 13 bases between. The CDR3 spans 13 residues. CDR1 is LGHNA and CDR2 is YSLEER in the germline V gene. The CDR3: CASSQERRAPQFF. The CDR3 DNA follows: TGCGCCAGCAGCCAAGAGAGGAGAGCGCCTCAGTTCTTC.

J is TRBJ2-2 and V is TRBV6-6, with 9 bases aligning to TRBD2. With V trimmed by 2 bases and J by 9 bases, 7 bases remained unmatched. CDR1 is MNHNY, CDR2 SVGAGI, per germline (reference sequence). CDR3 length: 15 amino acids. CDR3 region: CASSYIGTSSWELFF. The CDR3 region has the DNA TGTGCCAGCAGTTACATCGGGACTAGCAGCTGGGAGCTGTTTTTT.

The J gene is TRBJ2-7, the V gene TRBV4-1; 7 bases line up with TRBD1. J gave up 3 bases and V 1 base, and 3 bases lay outside the gene matches. Germline-derived CDR1 and CDR2 are MGHRA and YSYEKL. The CDR3 consists of 14 residues. For the CDR3, the DNA is TGCGCCAGCAGCCAAGGGGCAGGGGGCTACGAGCAGTACTTC. Its protein is CASSQGAGGYEQYF.

The chain couples TRBV20-1 to TRBJ2-7; TRBD1 might be the D (6 bases). V gave up 6 bases and J gave up 7 bases, with 10 bases separating them. The CDR3 has 10 amino acids. Germline lookup yields CDR1 DFQATT and CDR2 SNEGSKA (reference sequence). The CDR3 region is CSAFQGEQYF. The CDR3 bases are TGCAGTGCGTTCCAGGGGGAGCAGTACTTC.

J is TRBJ2-1 and V is TRBV18; 7 bases align to TRBD1. Trimming removed 3 bases from V and 3 bases from J; junction bases left unmatched: 2. Germline CDR1 reads KGHSH; CDR2 reads LQKENI. CDR3 length equals 14 residues. In nucleotides, the CDR3 is TGTGCCAGCTCACCGGGGGACAGCTACAATGAGCAGTTCTTC. Residues: CASSPGDSYNEQFF.

The rearrangement uses TRBV6-6 and TRBJ1-2; D is uncertain. Per the germline V gene, CDR1 is MNHNY and CDR2 is SVGAGI (reference sequence). The CDR3 has 13 amino acids. Trimming removed 2 bases from V and 3 bases from J, with 7 bases in between. The CDR3 DNA reads TGTGCCAGCAGTTACGTCAGCGACTATGGCTACACCTTC. Its protein product is CASSYVSDYGYTF.

With regard to this clone: Germline is not matched at one junction end, which may reflect a read error. The rearrangement links TRBV5-6 to TRBJ2-3; D is unresolved. The CDR3 covers 11 residues. Germline loops: CDR1 SGHDT, CDR2 YYEEEE. CDR3: CASSLRSQTDF. Here the CDR3 DNA reads TGTGCCAGCAGCTTGAGGAGCCAAACGGATTTT.

The rearrangement links TRBV29-1 to TRBJ1-1; 12 nucleotides align to TRBD1. The ends lost 7 bases at V and 3 bases at J; junction bases unmatched: 12. The germline V gene has CDR1 SQVTM and CDR2 ANQGSEA. The CDR3 spans 16 residues. For the CDR3, the DNA is TGCAGCGAAATGGGGACAGGGGGCGGTCGATACACTGAAGCTTTCTTT. Its protein product is CSEMGTGGGRYTEAFF.